One sample yielded the 28 T cell receptor beta chains listed below, sequenced in a study of preoperative IRX-2 immunotherapy in early breast cancer. Treatment described: preoperative locoregional IRX-2 cytokine immunotherapy. Assay: immunoSEQ multiplex PCR; the TCRdb copy retains only in-frame clones and omits some. Seen here are about 38,000 clones, roughly 82% observed once, and the top ten hold nearly 1.5%. This specimen consisted of lymph node tissue, obtained after IRX-2 immunotherapy. These receptors originate from a human donor with breast cancer.

This chain joins TRBV6-8 and TRBJ2-7; 9 positions match TRBD1. This CDR3 spans 14 amino acids. V was clipped by 8 bases and J by 5 bases; unmatched bases: 10. The V gene's germline CDR1 is MNHGY and CDR2 SAAAGT. The CDR3 coding sequence is TGTGCCAGCCATCACGGGACAGGGATAAACGAGCAGTACTTC. Translating it yields CASHHGTGINEQYF.

The chain joins TRBV7-1 to TRBJ2-3, with TRBD2 identical over 7 bases. TRBV7-1 is treated as an ORF (open reading frame) with a function not yet certain. This CDR3 is 16 amino acids long. With 4 bases clipped from V and 6 bases from J, the junction kept 13 bases outside the gene matches. CDR3: CASSLVRTSRHDTQYF. The CDR3 DNA follows: TGTGCCAGCAGCTTAGTCCGGACTAGTCGACATGATACGCAGTATTTT.

The chain is built from TRBV7-1 and TRBJ2-1; 7 bases match TRBD1. TRBV7-1 is an open reading frame, and its role is uncertain. V trimming: 6 bases; J trimming: 12 bases; junction bases outside the gene matches: 11. The CDR3 is made up of 13 amino acids. The CDR3 coding sequence is TGTGCCAGCAGTCGGGACAGCAATTATGGGCAGTTCTTC. Amino acid sequence: CASSRDSNYGQFF.

This clone was observed a handful of times. This chain connects TRBV19 to TRBJ1-2, with D perhaps TRBD1 (5 bases). Germline CDR1 and CDR2: LNHDA and SQIVND (reference sequence). Trimming took off 7 bases at V and 8 bases at J, with 23 bases between the two ends. The CDR3 has 15 amino acids. Here the CDR3 reads CASKRVGGINGGYTF. The CDR3 nucleotides read TGTGCCAGTAAGCGTGTCGGGGGGATTAATGGAGGCTACACCTTC.

The chain couples TRBV11-3 to TRBJ2-6; 7 bases align to TRBD2. Per the germline V gene, CDR1 is SGHNT and CDR2 is YENEEA. V gave up 3 bases and J gave up 6 bases; unmatched junction bases: 11. CDR3 length: 17 residues. The CDR3 here is CASSLARGRSSANVLTF. CDR3 coding DNA: TGTGCCAGCAGCTTGGCCCGCGGGAGAAGTTCGGCCAACGTCCTGACTTTC.

The genes are TRBV23-1 and TRBJ2-2; weak D call: TRBD2 (7 bases). TRBV23-1 is an ORF, with its function uncertain. V lost 6 bases to trimming and J lost 6 bases, with 11 bases between them. The CDR3 runs 13 residues. In DNA form, the CDR3 reads TGCGCCAGCAGCTTAGGGGGGGCCGGGGAGCTGTTTTTT. The encoded protein is CASSLGGAGELFF.

The J gene is TRBJ2-7, the V gene TRBV11-3; 10 nucleotides agree with TRBD1. The V and J ends lost 5 bases and 5 bases, in that order; junction bases with no gene match: 9. The germline gives CDR1 SGHNT, CDR2 YENEEA. The CDR3 loop spans 15 amino acids. The CDR3: CASSPRDRGLDEQYF. The CDR3 DNA follows: TGTGCCAGCAGCCCACGTGACAGGGGGCTCGACGAGCAGTACTTC.

The rearrangement joins TRBV12-5 to TRBJ1-1; TRBD1 agrees at 9 bases. Germline V gene lookup returns CDR1 LGHNT and CDR2 FRNRAP. The CDR3 runs 18 residues. With 2 bases clipped from V and 10 bases from J, the junction kept 20 bases outside the gene matches. The CDR3, as DNA: TGTGCTAGTGGTTTGCCCCCAATGGCTGAGACAGGGGGGGGAATAGCTTTCTTT. Translated: CASGLPPMAETGGGIAFF.

This chain uses TRBV11-3 with TRBJ1-6, with a weak D call TRBD1 (5 bases). Germline assignment: CDR1 SGHNT and CDR2 YENEEA. This CDR3 spans 17 amino acids. V lost 5 bases, J lost 0 bases, and 14 bases lay in between. The CDR3 sequence is CASSHDRQGSYNSPLHF. The CDR3 DNA reads TGTGCCAGCAGCCATGATCGGCAGGGCTCCTATAATTCACCCCTCCACTTT.

V usage is TRBV10-2 and J usage is TRBJ1-2, with D perhaps matching TRBD1 (6 bases). The CDR3 is 18 amino acids. Germline V CDR1 and CDR2: WSHSY, SAAADI. Trimming took off 8 bases at V and 3 bases at J, with 28 bases between the two ends. The CDR3 DNA is TGCGCCAGCCTGAGGCGGGGGCCAGGGATTAAACCCGACTATGGCTACACCTTC. Its protein is CASLRRGPGIKPDYGYTF.

J is TRBJ2-3 and V is TRBV4-1; 8 bases fit TRBD2. Germline CDR1 reads MGHRA; CDR2 reads YSYEKL. V lost 4 bases to trimming and J lost 11 bases; unmatched junction nucleotides: 17. This CDR3 has 16 amino acids. The DNA of the CDR3 is TGCGCCAGCAGCCCCCAGGTTAAAGCGGGGGCGGGCCGGCAGTATTTT. Translated: CASSPQVKAGAGRQYF.

This rearrangement joins TRBV28 to TRBJ1-2, with D maybe TRBD1 (5 bases). Between the trimmed V and J ends, which lost 3 bases and 5 bases, there was a span of 16 bases. Germline loops: CDR1 MDHEN, CDR2 SYDVKM. This CDR3 spans 15 amino acids. This CDR3 reads CASSFSRDAKYGYTF. The CDR3 DNA sequence: TGTGCCAGCAGTTTTAGCAGGGACGCCAAGTATGGCTACACCTTC.

The chain recombines TRBV18 with TRBJ2-1; 7 bases match TRBD1. The junction had 1 base not matched to a gene; V was cut back by 2 bases and J by 0 bases. The CDR3 is made up of 15 amino acids. Per germline, CDR1 KGHSH and CDR2 LQKENI. The CDR3 region has the DNA TGTGCCAGCTCACCAGGACAGGTCTCCTACAATGAGCAGTTCTTC. This encodes CASSPGQVSYNEQFF.

This chain links TRBV6-8 with TRBJ2-7; D may match TRBD1 or TRBD2 (5 bases each). CDR3 length: 15 residues. Germline lookup yields CDR1 MNHGY and CDR2 SAAAGT. Trimming took off 2 bases at V and 2 bases at J, with 13 bases between the two ends. Here the CDR3 DNA reads TGTGCCAGCAGTTACAGCCAGGGAGCAACCTACGAGCAGTACTTC. Its protein product is CASSYSQGATYEQYF.

The rearrangement uses TRBV6-8 and TRBJ1-1, with D maybe TRBD1 (5 bases). There are 12 residues in the CDR3. In germline, CDR1 is MNHGY, CDR2 SAAAGT. The ends were cut back, 7 bases at V and 5 bases at J, with 11 bases in the middle. The CDR3 DNA follows: TGTGCCAGCAAAGAGGGGCAAACTGAAGCTTTCTTT. Encoded protein: CASKEGQTEAFF.

The chain carries TRBV19 and TRBJ1-1; perhaps TRBD1 as D (5 bases). Between the trimmed V and J ends, which lost 1 base and 4 bases, there was a span of 10 bases. The length of the CDR3 is 14 residues. CDR1 LNHDA and CDR2 SQIVND come from the germline V gene (reference sequence). The CDR3 protein is CASSIVGQGTEAFF. For the CDR3, the DNA is TGTGCCAGTAGTATAGTCGGCCAGGGCACTGAAGCTTTCTTT.

The chain uses TRBV6-8 and TRBJ1-5, with TRBD1 matching 11 bases. This CDR3 contains 14 residues. The J segment lost 5 bases and the V segment lost 10 bases, leaving 7 bases of the junction unmatched. The V gene's germline CDR1 is MNHGY and CDR2 SAAAGT. This CDR3 reads CAISSGQGDQPQHF. DNA for the CDR3: TGTGCCATCAGCTCGGGACAGGGGGATCAGCCCCAGCATTTT.

This clone has only a few counts. The V and J genes are TRBV9 and TRBJ2-1; 9 nucleotides align to TRBD2. V trimming: 3 bases; J trimming: 2 bases; junction bases outside the gene matches: 6. This CDR3 contains 16 residues. The germline V gene encodes CDR1 SGDLS and CDR2 YYNGEE. DNA of the CDR3: TGTGCCAGCAGCGGGGGAGCGGGGGGCCCCTACAATGAGCAGTTCTTC. Protein: CASSGGAGGPYNEQFF.

Note on this clone: Its ends do not fully match the called genes, so a read error is possible. Here the CDR3 reads CASRTLNGKLFF. The DNA for the CDR3 is TGTGCCAGCAGGACATTGAACGGAAAATTGTTTTTT. The chain has TRBV6-8 and TRBJ1-4; D is undetermined. Per germline, CDR1 MNHGY and CDR2 SAAAGT. The CDR3 totals 12 residues.

CDR3 region: CASSLEGGPGSEAFF. The CDR3 DNA sequence: TGTGCCAGCAGCTTAGAGGGGGGCCCAGGCTCTGAAGCTTTCTTT. The chain carries TRBV11-3 and TRBJ1-1; D may be TRBD1 (6 bases). The germline V gene has CDR1 SGHNT and CDR2 YENEEA. This CDR3 comprises 15 residues. The V and J ends lost 0 bases and 6 bases respectively, with 14 bases between them.

With respect to this clone: One end of the junction varies from germline; a read error may be responsible. The chain employs TRBV6-8 and TRBJ2-7; no reliable D call. CDR1 and CDR2 from the germline V gene are MNHGY and SAAAGT. This CDR3 contains 13 residues. CDR3 protein: CAISRPETYEQYF. CDR3 coding DNA: TGTGCCATCAGTCGCCCGGAAACCTACGAGCAGTACTTC.

CDR3 loop: CASSLAGSPLSYNSPLHF. CDR3 in DNA: TGCGCCAGCAGCTTGGCAGGGTCCCCTCTCTCCTATAATTCACCCCTCCACTTT. The gene calls are TRBV5-1 and TRBJ1-6, with a tentative D call TRBD1 (5 bases). Trimming stripped 0 bases from V and 0 bases from J, with 13 bases between. Germline V gene sequence: CDR1 SGHRS, CDR2 YFSETQ. The CDR3 extends over 18 amino acids.

The chain combines TRBV6-8 with TRBJ1-3; D is possibly TRBD1 (6 bases). Germline CDR1 MNHGY, CDR2 SAAAGT. The CDR3 consists of 15 residues. The V gene lost 5 bases and the J gene lost 4 bases, with 15 bases spanning the gap. CDR3 amino acids: CASSGIRGSGNTIYF. As DNA, the CDR3 is TGTGCCAGCAGTGGAATCAGGGGATCCGGAAACACCATATATTTT.

This clone appeared once. The rearrangement uses TRBV5-1 and TRBJ1-1; D perhaps matches TRBD1 (5 bases). CDR1 and CDR2 from the germline V gene are SGHRS and YFSETQ. V was trimmed by 2 bases and J by 1 base, leaving 12 bases between them. This CDR3 is built from 15 residues. The CDR3 sequence is CASSLRQGKNTEAFF. In nucleotides, the CDR3 is TGCGCCAGCAGCTTACGGCAGGGAAAGAACACTGAAGCTTTCTTT.

The rearrangement links TRBV7-1 to TRBJ1-1; D is undetermined. TRBV7-1 is noted as an ORF with a role that remains uncertain. V was clipped by 4 bases and J by 1 base, with 10 bases between them. CDR3 length equals 14 residues. The CDR3 DNA reads as TGTGCCAGCAGCTTGGATACAGCGAACACTGAAGCTTTCTTT. It codes for CASSLDTANTEAFF.

This chain joins TRBV14 and TRBJ1-6; D is unclear. The V end was cut by 7 bases, the J end by 5 bases, with 12 bases between. The CDR3 extends over 14 amino acids. Germline loops: CDR1 SGHDN, CDR2 FVKESK. The DNA of the CDR3 is TGTGCCAGCACTCAAAATCTGGATAATTCACCCCTCCACTTT. Translated: CASTQNLDNSPLHF.

This clone came up once. This sequence joins TRBV7-4 and TRBJ2-1; D unresolved. V lost 3 bases to trimming and J lost 7 bases, with 10 bases between them. This CDR3 is 13 amino acids long. The germline gives CDR1 SGHVT, CDR2 SQSDAQ. CDR3 region: CASSFGPANEQFF. The CDR3 DNA follows: TGTGCCAGCAGCTTTGGCCCGGCAAATGAGCAGTTCTTC.

The chain couples TRBV4-1 to TRBJ1-2, with no clear D. The germline V gene encodes CDR1 MGHRA and CDR2 YSYEKL. The CDR3 is 13 residues long. V lost 0 bases to trimming and J lost 8 bases, with 10 bases between them. CDR3 bases: TGCGCCAGCAGCCAAGATAGAGGGTTAGGCTACACCTTC. Protein product: CASSQDRGLGYTF.